Listed here are 24 T cell receptor beta chains from one sample, sequenced in a study of cytomegalovirus exposure and HLA in healthy donors (dated by TCRdb to about 2017). The library was made by the immunoSEQ multiplex PCR assay. For the multiplex PCR, a mixture combining 60 forward primers for TCR Vbeta segments and 13 reverse primers for TCR Jbeta segments was used. TCRdb re-hosts the immuneACCESS table, in-frame sequences only. Its copies lack some clones; in the studies checked, an unresolved V gene accounts for under half of them, and the cause for the rest is not known. In all, the sample holds about 36,000 clones, and more than 60% of those were seen once. The leading ten clones occupy approximately 7% of the sample. Material: PBMCs. Source of these receptors: a man in his thirties or forties in good health and CMV-seronegative.

V and J are TRBV11-2 and TRBJ1-2, with D possibly TRBD1 on 5 matching bases. Germline lookup yields CDR1 SGHAT and CDR2 FQNNGV. This CDR3 contains 13 residues. Trimming removed 1 base from V and 7 bases from J, with 10 bases in between. The CDR3 protein is CASSLGQSVGYTF. The CDR3 bases are TGTGCCAGCAGCTTAGGACAGAGTGTTGGCTACACCTTC.

V and J are TRBV7-9 and TRBJ1-1; D is possibly TRBD1 (6 bases). This CDR3 is 13 amino acids long. Germline CDR1 is SEHNR and CDR2 is FQNEAQ (reference sequence). V was pared by 3 bases and J by 7 bases, with 12 bases between. CDR3 amino acids: CASSLTGWGEAFF. In nucleotides, the CDR3 is TGTGCCAGCAGCTTGACAGGTTGGGGTGAAGCTTTCTTT. Supplemented by reference TRBV7-9 and TRBJ1-1, the full variable domain reads DTGVSQNPRHKITKRGQNVTFRCDPISEHNRLYWYRQTLGQGPEFLTYFQNEAQLEKSRLLSDRFSAERPKGSFSTLEIQRTEQGDSAMYLCASSLTGWGEAFFGQGTRLTVV.

This chain connects TRBV7-2 to TRBJ1-2; a weak D match, TRBD1 (6 bases). The CDR3 is 15 residues long. Germline CDR1 and CDR2: SGHTA and FQGNSA. Trimming stripped 0 bases from V and 4 bases from J, with 12 bases between. The CDR3 DNA reads as TGTGCCAGCAGCTTAGCGGGGGCTCTGGCCTATGGCTACACCTTC. It yields the protein CASSLAGALAYGYTF.

A word on this clone: The same CDR3 also results from other DNA sequences found in this sample. The genes are TRBV2 and TRBJ2-5; TRBD2 aligns across 11 bases. This CDR3 comprises 15 residues. Trimming took 6 bases from V and 0 from J; bases not matched to a gene: 3. Germline V CDR1 and CDR2: SNHLY, FYNNEI. The CDR3 nucleotides are TGTGCCAGCAGGAGGACTAGCGGGTACCAAGAGACCCAGTACTTC. Its translation: CASRRTSGYQETQYF.

Only a few counts were recorded for this clone. V and J are TRBV30 and TRBJ2-5; 12 bases are shared with TRBD2. This CDR3 has 15 residues. J was trimmed by 1 base and V by 6 bases; bases with no gene match: 6. Germline V gene data show CDR1 as GTSNPN and CDR2 as SVGIG (reference sequence). The CDR3 region has the DNA TGTGCCTGTCCACTAGCGGGGGGATTCCAAGAGACCCAGTACTTC. It specifies CACPLAGGFQETQYF.

The chain is built from TRBV18 and TRBJ1-2; 10 nucleotides agree with TRBD1. V was clipped by 4 bases and J by 5 bases; unmatched bases: 7. The CDR3 contains 15 residues. The germline gives CDR1 KGHSH, CDR2 LQKENI. The CDR3 DNA reads TGTGCCAGCTCACTATCGGGACAGGGGATATATGGCTACACCTTC. Amino acid sequence: CASSLSGQGIYGYTF.

A few counts support this clone. This chain links TRBV7-2 with TRBJ1-2, with 11 positions matching TRBD1. J gave up 3 bases and V 4 bases, and 4 bases lay outside the gene matches. The CDR3 contains 15 residues. CDR1 SGHTA and CDR2 FQGNSA come from the germline V gene. CDR3 in amino acids: CASSSGTGGHYGYTF. CDR3 in DNA: TGTGCCAGCAGCTCCGGGACAGGGGGTCACTATGGCTACACCTTC.

CDR3: CASRVHRAAGYTF. CDR3 nucleotides: TGTGCCAGCAGGGTTCACAGGGCTGCTGGCTACACCTTC. This chain uses TRBV27 with TRBJ1-2, with D possibly matching TRBD1 (6 bases). Germline loops: CDR1 MNHEY, CDR2 SMNVEV (reference sequence). Trimming shortened V by 6 bases and J by 7 bases, and 15 bases separated the two germline ends. The CDR3 length is 13 residues.

This chain joins TRBV27 and TRBJ2-7, with TRBD1 matching 9 bases. V lost 5 bases and J lost 7; bases outside the gene matches: 9. The V gene's germline CDR1 is MNHEY and CDR2 SMNVEV (reference sequence). The CDR3 runs 14 residues. CDR3 sequence: CASSPSRDREEQYF. The CDR3 DNA sequence: TGTGCCAGCAGTCCGTCCCGGGACAGGGAAGAGCAGTACTTC.

The chain has TRBV4-3 and TRBJ1-2; D call uncertain. Germline V gene lookup returns CDR1 LGHNA and CDR2 YSLEER. Trimming cost V 4 bases and J 1 base, with 16 bases left between them. This CDR3 comprises 16 residues. CDR3 in amino acids: CASSPGGSFYNYGYTF. CDR3 in DNA: TGCGCCAGCAGCCCGGGCGGGAGCTTTTATAACTATGGCTACACCTTC.

This clone has just one count. This chain joins TRBV5-1 and TRBJ1-6; 7 nucleotides match TRBD1. CDR1 and CDR2 from the germline V gene are SGHRS and YFSETQ. The CDR3 runs 16 residues. Trimming at V came to 1 base and at J to 8 bases, leaving 9 bases not matched to a gene. This chain's CDR3 is CASSLSDTGVDSPLHF. CDR3 coding DNA: TGCGCCAGCAGCTTGAGCGACACAGGGGTGGATTCACCCCTCCACTTT.

The rearrangement uses TRBV7-2 and TRBJ1-1; TRBD1 might be the D (5 bases). CDR1 SGHTA and CDR2 FQGNSA come from the germline V gene. The ends were cut back, 1 base at V and 3 bases at J, with 9 bases in the middle. The CDR3 covers 14 residues. CDR3 protein: CASSLGAGHTEAFF. Written as DNA, the CDR3 is TGTGCCAGCAGCTTAGGGGCAGGGCACACTGAAGCTTTCTTT.

The chain carries TRBV4-1 and TRBJ1-2; D is unresolved. This CDR3 is built from 15 residues. V gave up 0 bases and J gave up 8 bases, with 16 bases separating them. CDR1 is MGHRA and CDR2 is YSYEKL in the germline V gene. The CDR3 sequence is CASSQDRGEIGGYTF. The DNA of the CDR3 is TGCGCCAGCAGCCAAGATCGGGGAGAGATAGGCGGCTACACCTTC.

This clone has just a few counts. CDR3 in amino acids: CASSLGQGTTDTQYF. The CDR3 bases are TGTGCCAGCAGCTTAGGGCAGGGGACCACAGATACGCAGTATTTT. J is TRBJ2-3 and V is TRBV11-2, with a tentative D call TRBD1 (6 bases). CDR1 is SGHAT and CDR2 is FQNNGV in the germline V gene. The CDR3 has 15 residues. Trimming removed 1 base from V and 2 bases from J, with 10 bases in between.

The chain combines TRBV7-2 with TRBJ2-5, with TRBD1 identical over 7 bases. Losses at the gene ends were 4 bases for V and 5 bases for J; bases not matched to a gene: 7. The CDR3 spans 14 residues. From germline, CDR1 is SGHTA and CDR2 FQGNSA. CDR3 sequence: CASSSPGQRETQYF. CDR3 in DNA: TGTGCCAGCAGCTCACCGGGACAGCGGGAGACCCAGTACTTC.

The V gene is TRBV9, the J gene TRBJ1-2; D remains ambiguous. V lost 5 bases and J lost 5, with 16 bases in between. Germline-derived CDR1 and CDR2 are SGDLS and YYNGEE. The CDR3 is 14 amino acids. CDR3 DNA sequence: TGTGCCAGCAGTGAGACCCCTTCGACATATGGCTACACCTTC. It encodes CASSETPSTYGYTF.

V and J are TRBV10-3 and TRBJ2-3; 8 bases map to TRBD1. This CDR3 spans 16 amino acids. The ends lost 3 bases at V and 1 base at J; junction bases unmatched: 6. Germline V lookup: CDR1 ENHRY, CDR2 SYGVKD. The CDR3 protein is CAISDRDRGGTDTQYF. CDR3 bases: TGTGCCATCAGTGATCGAGACAGGGGAGGCACAGATACGCAGTATTTT.

The chain employs TRBV7-2 and TRBJ2-5; a weak D match, TRBD1 (6 bases). The CDR3 is made up of 15 amino acids. Trimming took off 5 bases at V and 1 base at J, with 14 bases between the two ends. The germline V gene encodes CDR1 SGHTA and CDR2 FQGNSA. The CDR3 bases are TGTGCCAGCAGCCTCGGGTTAGGGGGCCAAGAGACCCAGTACTTC. As protein: CASSLGLGGQETQYF.

The chain carries TRBV28 and TRBJ1-1, with D perhaps TRBD1 (5 bases). Between the trimmed V and J ends, which lost 6 bases and 5 bases, there was a span of 16 bases. The CDR3 has 14 residues. The germline V gene has CDR1 MDHEN and CDR2 SYDVKM. The CDR3 here is CASRPSGYWTEAFF. The CDR3 DNA sequence: TGTGCCAGCAGGCCTTCAGGGTATTGGACTGAAGCTTTCTTT.

This chain connects TRBV4-3 to TRBJ1-2, with 7 bases that match TRBD1. Losses at the gene ends were 0 bases for V and 0 bases for J; bases not matched to a gene: 7. Germline V CDR1 and CDR2: LGHNA, YSLEER. This CDR3 contains 17 residues. The CDR3 sequence: CASSQEIRTGSNYGYTF. The CDR3 region has the DNA TGCGCCAGCAGCCAAGAAATAAGGACAGGTTCTAACTATGGCTACACCTTC.

This clone was seen only once. The chain couples TRBV5-1 to TRBJ1-4; tentative D call: TRBD1 (6 bases). Trimming shortened V by 7 bases and J by 8 bases, and 21 bases separated the two germline ends. The CDR3 sequence is 15 residues long. CDR1 SGHRS and CDR2 YFSETQ come from the germline V gene. The CDR3: CASSPQGTAVEKLFF. The CDR3 coding sequence is TGCGCCAGCTCCCCTCAGGGGACCGCCGTCGAAAAACTGTTTTTT.

This chain links TRBV6-5 with TRBJ1-1; D is unresolved. CDR1 is MNHEY and CDR2 is SVGAGI in the germline V gene. The CDR3 spans 14 residues. V gave up 6 bases and J gave up 5 bases, with 16 bases separating them. CDR3 amino acids: CASREALLPTEAFF. In DNA form, the CDR3 reads TGTGCCAGCAGGGAGGCTTTGCTACCGACTGAAGCTTTCTTT.

This sequence joins TRBV18 and TRBJ2-7; 14 bases line up with TRBD2. The V gene end was trimmed by 3 bases and the J gene end by 2 bases; junction bases not matched to a gene: 3. CDR1 KGHSH and CDR2 LQKENI come from the germline V gene. The CDR3 totals 16 residues. The CDR3 coding sequence is TGTGCCAGCTCACCGGGACTAGCGGGGGCTACCTACGAGCAGTACTTC. Amino acid sequence: CASSPGLAGATYEQYF.

This clone was counted a few times. The genes are TRBV28 and TRBJ1-1; no clear D gene. The CDR3 totals 11 residues. The germline gives CDR1 MDHEN, CDR2 SYDVKM. The V end lost 10 bases, the J end lost 5 bases, and 11 bases lay between the germline ends. Written as DNA, the CDR3 is TGTGCCACCGGGTTGTGGACTGAAGCTTTCTTT. This sequence encodes CATGLWTEAFF.